The clone carrying this T cell receptor beta chain turned up a few times. J was trimmed by 4 bases and V by 3 bases; bases with no gene match: 7. The CDR3 totals 16 residues. Per the germline V gene, CDR1 is LNHDA and CDR2 is SQIVND (reference sequence). The data were produced by immunoSEQ multiplex PCR, yet TCRdb's version contains in-frame clones alone and is incomplete. The sample shows some 67,000 clones, roughly 89% of them seen only once. The record originates from a study of PD-L1 blockade in urothelial cancer. Looking at the study overall: Beginning in about 2014, patients received atezolizumab, given as 1,200 mg intravenously every 3 weeks. Bladder-origin urothelial cancer in males covered about 90% of the 29 patients. Across blood samples, T cells had a median count of approximately 140,000.

A total of 1 to 8 samples per patient were collected pretreatment and on-treatment. The sample was PBMCs, taken around atezolizumab (anti-PD-L1) treatment. The receptor comes from a man in his fifties or sixties with urothelial cancer. The chain has TRBV19 and TRBJ2-3, with 10 bases identical to TRBD1. The CDR3 sequence is CASSIAGTGVADTQYF. The CDR3 nucleotides are TGTGCCAGTAGTATCGCCGGGACAGGGGTAGCAGATACGCAGTATTTT.